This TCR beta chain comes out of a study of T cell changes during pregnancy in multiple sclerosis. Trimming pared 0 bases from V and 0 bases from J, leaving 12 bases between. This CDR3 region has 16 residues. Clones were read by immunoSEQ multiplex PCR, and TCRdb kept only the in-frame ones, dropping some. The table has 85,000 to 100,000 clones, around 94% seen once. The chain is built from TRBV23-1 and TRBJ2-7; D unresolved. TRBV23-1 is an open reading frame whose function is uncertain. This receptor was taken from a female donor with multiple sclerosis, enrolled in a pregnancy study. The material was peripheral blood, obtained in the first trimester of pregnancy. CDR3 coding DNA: TGCGCCAGCAGTCAATCCAACCGCCATAGCTCCTACGAGCAGTACTTC. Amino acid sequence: CASSQSNRHSSYEQYF.